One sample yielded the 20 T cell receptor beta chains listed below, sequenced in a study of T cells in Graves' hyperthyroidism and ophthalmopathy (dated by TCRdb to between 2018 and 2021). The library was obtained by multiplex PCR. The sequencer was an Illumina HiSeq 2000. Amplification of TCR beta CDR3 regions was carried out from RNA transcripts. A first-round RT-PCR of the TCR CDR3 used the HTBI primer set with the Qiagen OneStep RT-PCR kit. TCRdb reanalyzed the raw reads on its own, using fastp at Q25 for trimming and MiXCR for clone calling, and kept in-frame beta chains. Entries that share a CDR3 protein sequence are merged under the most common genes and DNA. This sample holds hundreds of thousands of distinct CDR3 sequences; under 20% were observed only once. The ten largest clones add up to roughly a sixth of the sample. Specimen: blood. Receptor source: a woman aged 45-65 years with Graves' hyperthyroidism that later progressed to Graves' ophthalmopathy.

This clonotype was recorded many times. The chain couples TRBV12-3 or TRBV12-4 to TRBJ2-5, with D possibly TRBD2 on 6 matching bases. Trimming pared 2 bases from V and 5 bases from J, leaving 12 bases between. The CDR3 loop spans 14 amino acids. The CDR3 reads CASSLSGSGETQYF. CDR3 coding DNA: TGTGCCAGCAGTTTATCGGGTAGCGGTGAGACCCAGTACTTC.

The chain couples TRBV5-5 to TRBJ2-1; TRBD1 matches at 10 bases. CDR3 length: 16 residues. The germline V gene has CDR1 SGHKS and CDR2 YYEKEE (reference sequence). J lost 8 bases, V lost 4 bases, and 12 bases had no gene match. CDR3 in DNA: TGTGCCAGCAGCGGTGAAGGACAGGGGGTAGGGGATGAGCAGTTCTTC. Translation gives CASSGEGQGVGDEQFF.

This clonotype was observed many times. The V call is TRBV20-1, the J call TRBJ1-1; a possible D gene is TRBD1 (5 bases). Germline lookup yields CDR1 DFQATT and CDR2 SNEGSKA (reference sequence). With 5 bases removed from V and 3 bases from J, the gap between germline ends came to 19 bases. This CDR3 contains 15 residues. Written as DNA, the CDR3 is TGCAGTGCTGACGACAGCCGGGCCCGGTACACTGAAGCTTTCTTT. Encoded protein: CSADDSRARYTEAFF.

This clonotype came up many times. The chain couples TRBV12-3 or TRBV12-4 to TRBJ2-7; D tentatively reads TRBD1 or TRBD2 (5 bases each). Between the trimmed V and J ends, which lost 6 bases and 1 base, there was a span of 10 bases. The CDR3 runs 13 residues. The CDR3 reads CASSGADSYEQYF. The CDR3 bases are TGTGCCAGCAGCGGGGCAGATTCCTACGAGCAGTACTTC.

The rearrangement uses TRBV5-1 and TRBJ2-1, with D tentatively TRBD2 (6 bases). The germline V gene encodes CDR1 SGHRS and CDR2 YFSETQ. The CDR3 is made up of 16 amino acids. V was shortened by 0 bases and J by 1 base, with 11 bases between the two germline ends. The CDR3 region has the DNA TGCGCCAGCAGCTTGGGGGCTAGCGCATCCTACAATGAGCAGTTCTTC. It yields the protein CASSLGASASYNEQFF.

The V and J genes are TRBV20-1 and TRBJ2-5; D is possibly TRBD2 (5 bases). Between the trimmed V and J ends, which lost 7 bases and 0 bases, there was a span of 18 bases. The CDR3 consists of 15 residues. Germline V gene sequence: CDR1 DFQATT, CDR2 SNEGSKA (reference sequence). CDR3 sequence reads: CSVSELTRYQETQYF. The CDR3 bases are TGCAGTGTTAGCGAACTGACACGGTACCAAGAGACCCAGTACTTC.

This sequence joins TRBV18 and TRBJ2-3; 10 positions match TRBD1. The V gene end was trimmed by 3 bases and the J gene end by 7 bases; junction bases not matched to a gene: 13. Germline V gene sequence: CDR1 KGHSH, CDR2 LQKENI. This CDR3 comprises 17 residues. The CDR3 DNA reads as TGTGCCAGCTCACCTCGAATGGCCGGGACAGGGGATAATACGCAGTATTTT. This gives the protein CASSPRMAGTGDNTQYF.

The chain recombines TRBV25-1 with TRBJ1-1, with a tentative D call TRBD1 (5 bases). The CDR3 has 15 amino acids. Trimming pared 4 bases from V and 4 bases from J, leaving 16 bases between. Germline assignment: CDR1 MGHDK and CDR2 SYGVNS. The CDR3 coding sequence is TGTGCCAGCAGTGTAGACCAGGGAGTAGCCACTGAAGCTTTCTTT. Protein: CASSVDQGVATEAFF.

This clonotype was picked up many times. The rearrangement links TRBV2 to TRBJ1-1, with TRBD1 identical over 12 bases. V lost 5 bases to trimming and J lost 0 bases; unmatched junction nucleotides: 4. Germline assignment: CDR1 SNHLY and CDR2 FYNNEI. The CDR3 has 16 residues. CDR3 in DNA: TGTGCCAGCAGTCGGGGACAGGGGGCTGTGAACACTGAAGCTTTCTTT. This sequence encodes CASSRGQGAVNTEAFF.

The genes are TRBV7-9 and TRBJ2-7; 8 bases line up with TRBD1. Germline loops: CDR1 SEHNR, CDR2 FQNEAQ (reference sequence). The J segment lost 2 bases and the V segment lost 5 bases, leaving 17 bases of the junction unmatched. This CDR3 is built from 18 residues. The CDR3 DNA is TGTGCCAGCAGCCCCGAGACAGGGGAGGTGGAAGTTCCCTACGAGCAGTACTTC. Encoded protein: CASSPETGEVEVPYEQYF.

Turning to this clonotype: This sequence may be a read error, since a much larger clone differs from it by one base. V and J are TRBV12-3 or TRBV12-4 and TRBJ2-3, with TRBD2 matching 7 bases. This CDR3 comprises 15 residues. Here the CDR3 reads CVSSSRFGGGDTQYF. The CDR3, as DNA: TGTGTCAGCAGCTCCCGATTTGGGGGGGGAGATACGCAGTATTTT.

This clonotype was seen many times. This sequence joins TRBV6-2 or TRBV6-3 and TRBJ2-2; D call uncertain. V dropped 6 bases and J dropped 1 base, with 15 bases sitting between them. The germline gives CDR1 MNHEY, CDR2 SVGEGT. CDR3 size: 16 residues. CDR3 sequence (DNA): TGTGCCAGCAGCCTTACGCGACACGGGAACACCGGGGAGCTGTTTTTT. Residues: CASSLTRHGNTGELFF.

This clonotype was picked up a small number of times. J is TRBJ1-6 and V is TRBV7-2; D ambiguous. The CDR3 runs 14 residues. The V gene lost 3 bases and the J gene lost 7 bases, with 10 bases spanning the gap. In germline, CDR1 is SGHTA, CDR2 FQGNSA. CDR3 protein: CASSFFELNSPLHF. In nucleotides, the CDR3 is TGTGCCAGCAGCTTTTTCGAGCTAAATTCACCCCTCCACTTT.

The CDR3 sequence is CASRPGRMSSGANVLTF. DNA for the CDR3: TGTGCCAGTCGACCCGGACGGATGAGCTCTGGGGCCAACGTCCTGACTTTC. The chain employs TRBV19 and TRBJ2-6; D uncertain. The CDR3 is 17 residues long. Germline-derived CDR1 and CDR2 are LNHDA and SQIVND (reference sequence). V shed 8 bases and J shed 0 bases, with 17 bases lying between them. The full variable domain, its missing parts supplied by reference TRBV19 and TRBJ2-6, is DGGITQSPKYLFRKEGQNVTLSCEQNLNHDAMYWYRQDPGQGLRLIYYSQIVNDFQKGDIAEGYSVSREKKESFPLTVTSAQKNPTAFYLCASRPGRMSSGANVLTFGAGSRLTVL.

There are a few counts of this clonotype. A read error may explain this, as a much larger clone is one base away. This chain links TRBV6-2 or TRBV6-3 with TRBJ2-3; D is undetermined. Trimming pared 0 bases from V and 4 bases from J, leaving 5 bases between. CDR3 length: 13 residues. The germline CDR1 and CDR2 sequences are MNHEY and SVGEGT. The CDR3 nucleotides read TGTGCCAGCAGTTACTCGAAGGCAGATACGCAGTATTTT. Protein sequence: CASSYSKADTQYF.

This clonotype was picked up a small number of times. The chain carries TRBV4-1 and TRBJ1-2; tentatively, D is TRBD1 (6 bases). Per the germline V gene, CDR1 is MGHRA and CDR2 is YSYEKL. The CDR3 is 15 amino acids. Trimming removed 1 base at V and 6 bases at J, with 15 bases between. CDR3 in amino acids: CASSQVESRGDGYTF. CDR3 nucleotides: TGCGCCAGCAGCCAAGTGGAAAGCAGGGGTGATGGCTACACCTTC.

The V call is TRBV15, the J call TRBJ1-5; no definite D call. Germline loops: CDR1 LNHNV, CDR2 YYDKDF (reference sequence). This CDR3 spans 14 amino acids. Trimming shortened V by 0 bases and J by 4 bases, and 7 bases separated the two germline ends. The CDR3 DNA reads TGTGCCACCAGCAGAGATTTCGAGAATCAGCCCCAGCATTTT. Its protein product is CATSRDFENQPQHF.

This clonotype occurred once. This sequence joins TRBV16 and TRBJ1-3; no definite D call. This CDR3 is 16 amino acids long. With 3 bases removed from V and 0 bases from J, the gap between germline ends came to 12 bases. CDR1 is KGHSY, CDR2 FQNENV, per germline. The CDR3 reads CASSQRTLTSGNTIYF. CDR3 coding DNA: TGTGCCAGCAGCCAGAGGACGCTGACCTCTGGAAACACCATATATTTT.

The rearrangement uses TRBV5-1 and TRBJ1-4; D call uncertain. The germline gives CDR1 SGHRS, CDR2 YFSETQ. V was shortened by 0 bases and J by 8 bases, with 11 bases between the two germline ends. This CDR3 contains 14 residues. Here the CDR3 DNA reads TGCGCCAGCAGCTTGGTCCCCAACGGGGAAAAACTGTTTTTT. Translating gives CASSLVPNGEKLFF.

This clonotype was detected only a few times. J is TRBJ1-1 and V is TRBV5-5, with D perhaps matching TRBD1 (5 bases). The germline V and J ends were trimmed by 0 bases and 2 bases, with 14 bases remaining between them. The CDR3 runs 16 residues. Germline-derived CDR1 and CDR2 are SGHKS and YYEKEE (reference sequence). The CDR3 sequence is CASSLVQVQDNTEAFF. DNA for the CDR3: TGTGCCAGCAGCTTGGTTCAAGTACAGGATAACACTGAAGCTTTCTTT.